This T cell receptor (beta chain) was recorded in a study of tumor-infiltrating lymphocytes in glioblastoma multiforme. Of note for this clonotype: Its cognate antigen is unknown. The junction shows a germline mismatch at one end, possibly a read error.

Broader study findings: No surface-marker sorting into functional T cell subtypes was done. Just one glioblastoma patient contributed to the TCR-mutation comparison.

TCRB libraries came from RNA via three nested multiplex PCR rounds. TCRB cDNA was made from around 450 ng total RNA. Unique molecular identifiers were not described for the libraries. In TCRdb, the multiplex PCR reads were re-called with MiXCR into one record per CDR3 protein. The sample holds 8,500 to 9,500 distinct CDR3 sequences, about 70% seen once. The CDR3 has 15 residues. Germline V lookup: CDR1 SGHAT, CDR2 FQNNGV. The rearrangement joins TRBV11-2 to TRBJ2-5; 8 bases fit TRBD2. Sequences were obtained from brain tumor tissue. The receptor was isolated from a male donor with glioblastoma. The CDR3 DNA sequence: TGTACCAGCAGCTTTAGCGGGACCAGCAAAGGAATCCAGTATTTC. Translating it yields CTSSFSGTSKGIQYF. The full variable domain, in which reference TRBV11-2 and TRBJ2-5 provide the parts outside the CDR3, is EAGVAQSPRYKIIEKRQSVAFWCNPISGHATLYWYQQILGQGPKLLIQFQNNGVVDDSQLPKDRFSAERLKGVDSTLKIQPAKLEDSAVYLCTSSFSGTSKGIQYFGPGTRLLVL.